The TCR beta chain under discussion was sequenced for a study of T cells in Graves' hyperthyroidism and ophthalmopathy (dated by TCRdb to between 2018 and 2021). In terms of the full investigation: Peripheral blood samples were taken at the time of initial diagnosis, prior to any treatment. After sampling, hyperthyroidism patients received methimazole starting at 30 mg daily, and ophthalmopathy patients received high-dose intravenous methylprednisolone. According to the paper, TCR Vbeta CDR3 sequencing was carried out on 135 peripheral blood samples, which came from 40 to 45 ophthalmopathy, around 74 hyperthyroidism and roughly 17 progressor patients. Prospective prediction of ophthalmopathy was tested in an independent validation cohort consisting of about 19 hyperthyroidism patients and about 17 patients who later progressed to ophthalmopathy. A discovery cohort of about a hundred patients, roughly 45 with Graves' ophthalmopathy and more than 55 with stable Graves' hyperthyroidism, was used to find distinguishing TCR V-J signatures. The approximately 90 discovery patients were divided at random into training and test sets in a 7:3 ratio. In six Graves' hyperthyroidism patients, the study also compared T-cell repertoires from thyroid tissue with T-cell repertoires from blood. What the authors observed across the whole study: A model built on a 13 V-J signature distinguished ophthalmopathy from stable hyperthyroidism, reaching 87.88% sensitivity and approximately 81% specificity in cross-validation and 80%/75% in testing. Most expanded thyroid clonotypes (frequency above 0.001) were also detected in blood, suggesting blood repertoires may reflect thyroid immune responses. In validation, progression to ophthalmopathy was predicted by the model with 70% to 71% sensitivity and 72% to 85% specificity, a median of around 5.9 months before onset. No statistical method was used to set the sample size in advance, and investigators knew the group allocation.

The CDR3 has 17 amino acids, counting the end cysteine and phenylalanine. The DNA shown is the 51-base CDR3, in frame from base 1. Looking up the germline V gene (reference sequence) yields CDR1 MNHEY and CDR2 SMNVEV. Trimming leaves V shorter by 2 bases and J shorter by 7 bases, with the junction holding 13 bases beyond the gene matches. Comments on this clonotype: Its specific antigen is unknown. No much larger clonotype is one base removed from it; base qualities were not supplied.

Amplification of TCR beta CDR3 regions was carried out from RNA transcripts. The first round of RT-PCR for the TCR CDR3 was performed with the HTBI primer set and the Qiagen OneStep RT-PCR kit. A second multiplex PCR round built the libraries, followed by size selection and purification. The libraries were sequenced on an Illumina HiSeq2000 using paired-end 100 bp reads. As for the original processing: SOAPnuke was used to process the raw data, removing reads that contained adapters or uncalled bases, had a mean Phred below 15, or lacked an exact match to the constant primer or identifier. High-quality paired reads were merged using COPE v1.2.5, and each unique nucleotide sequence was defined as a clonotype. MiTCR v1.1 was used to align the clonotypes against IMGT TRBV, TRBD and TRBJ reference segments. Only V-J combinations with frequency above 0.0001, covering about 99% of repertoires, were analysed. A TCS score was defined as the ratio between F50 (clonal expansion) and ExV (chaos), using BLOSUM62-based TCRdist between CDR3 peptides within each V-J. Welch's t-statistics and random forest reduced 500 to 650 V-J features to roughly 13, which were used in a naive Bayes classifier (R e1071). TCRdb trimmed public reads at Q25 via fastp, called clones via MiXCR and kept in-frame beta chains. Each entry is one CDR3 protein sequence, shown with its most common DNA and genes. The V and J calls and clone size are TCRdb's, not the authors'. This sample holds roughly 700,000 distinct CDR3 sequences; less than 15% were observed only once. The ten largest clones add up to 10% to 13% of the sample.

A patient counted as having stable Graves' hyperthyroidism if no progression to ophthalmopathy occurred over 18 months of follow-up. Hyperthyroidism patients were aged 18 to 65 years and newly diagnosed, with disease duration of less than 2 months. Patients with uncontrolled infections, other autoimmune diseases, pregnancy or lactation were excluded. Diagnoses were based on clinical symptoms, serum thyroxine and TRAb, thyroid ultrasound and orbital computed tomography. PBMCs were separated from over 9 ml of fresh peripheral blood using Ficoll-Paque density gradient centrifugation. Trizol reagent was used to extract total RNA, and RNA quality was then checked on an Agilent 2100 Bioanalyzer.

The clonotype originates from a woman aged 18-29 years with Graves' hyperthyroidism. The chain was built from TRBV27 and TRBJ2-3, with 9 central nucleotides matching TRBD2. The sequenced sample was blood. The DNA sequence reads TGTGCCAGCAGTTTAACCGGGACTAGCCCCCTGGGTTATACGCAGTATTTT. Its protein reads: CASSLTGTSPLGYTQYF.